The rows below give T cell receptor beta chains drawn from one sample of a study of CD8 T cells in ankylosing spondylitis. MiXCR was run by TCRdb on the 5' RACE reads, yielding one entry per CDR3 protein. Of about 24,000 distinct CDR3 sequences in the sample, around 13% were seen once. The sample taken for sequencing was blood. The receptors were gathered from a male donor with ankylosing spondylitis or in good health (not recorded which). CDR3s include the opening cysteine and the closing phenylalanine or tryptophan. A D gene is named only where the DNA matches it firmly. A clone size is listed for some rows: how often the clone was seen (once, few, many), or a class if it is expanded.

v_gene: TRBV12-3/TRBV12-4
d_gene: NA
j_gene: TRBJ2-5
abundance: many
CDR3nt: TGTGCCAGCAGTTTCGACCAAGAGACCCAGTACTTC
CDR3aa: CASSFDQETQYF

v_gene: TRBV11-2
d_gene: TRBD2
j_gene: TRBJ2-3
abundance: few
CDR3nt: TGTGCCAGCAGCTTAGATACTAGCGGACACACAGATACGCAGTATTTT
CDR3aa: CASSLDTSGHTDTQYF

v_gene: TRBV21-1
d_gene: NA
j_gene: TRBJ1-1
abundance: NA
CDR3nt: TGTGCCAGCACCCCAAGGGAGGGGATCACTGAAGCTTTCTTT
CDR3aa: CASTPREGITEAFF

v_gene: TRBV12-3/TRBV12-4
d_gene: TRBD1
j_gene: TRBJ2-4
abundance: NA
CDR3nt: TGTGCCAGTGGGGACAGGGCGAACATTCAGTACTTC
CDR3aa: CASGDRANIQYF

v_gene: TRBV27
d_gene: TRBD2
j_gene: TRBJ2-1
abundance: many
CDR3nt: TGTGCCAGCAGTTTATTTTCCGGGACTAGGCAGCATGAGCAGTTCTTC
CDR3aa: CASSLFSGTRQHEQFF

v_gene: TRBV6-2/TRBV6-3
d_gene: TRBD2
j_gene: TRBJ2-1
abundance: NA
CDR3nt: TGTGCCAGCAGTCGACTAGCGGGAGACGTCCGTGAGCAGTTCTTC
CDR3aa: CASSRLAGDVREQFF

v_gene: TRBV7-9
d_gene: NA
j_gene: TRBJ1-3
abundance: NA
CDR3nt: TGTGCCAGCAGCCCGGACGGGCCCTCTGGAAACACCATATATTTT
CDR3aa: CASSPDGPSGNTIYF

v_gene: TRBV12-3/TRBV12-4
d_gene: NA
j_gene: TRBJ2-7
abundance: many
CDR3nt: TGTGCCAGCAGTTCCCCGGGACTCAACTCCTACGAGCAGTACTTC
CDR3aa: CASSSPGLNSYEQYF

v_gene: TRBV18
d_gene: NA
j_gene: TRBJ2-5
abundance: NA
CDR3nt: TGTGCCAGCTCACCCGGGAAGGGAGCTTTCAACGAGACCCAGTACTTC
CDR3aa: CASSPGKGAFNETQYF

v_gene: TRBV28
d_gene: NA
j_gene: TRBJ1-5
abundance: few
CDR3nt: TGTGCCAGCAGCCTCGGACGGCGCCCGGGCAATCAGCCCCAGCATTTT
CDR3aa: CASSLGRRPGNQPQHF

v_gene: TRBV21-1
d_gene: NA
j_gene: TRBJ2-2
abundance: few
CDR3nt: TGTGCCAGCAGCAAACAGGGGCGCGGCACCGGGGAGCTGTTTTTT
CDR3aa: CASSKQGRGTGELFF

v_gene: TRBV12-3/TRBV12-4
d_gene: TRBD1
j_gene: TRBJ2-7
abundance: many
CDR3nt: TGTGCCAGCAGTTCTAACAGGGGGATCGGCGAGCAGTACTTC
CDR3aa: CASSSNRGIGEQYF

v_gene: TRBV5-1
d_gene: TRBD2
j_gene: TRBJ2-1
abundance: NA
CDR3nt: TGCGCCAGCAGCTTTAGAGCGGGGGTCTACAATGAGCAGTTCTTC
CDR3aa: CASSFRAGVYNEQFF

v_gene: TRBV4-3
d_gene: NA
j_gene: TRBJ1-1
abundance: few
CDR3nt: TGCGCCAGCAGCCAAGCCTCCGGGGGTGAAGCTTTCTTT
CDR3aa: CASSQASGGEAFF

v_gene: TRBV12-3/TRBV12-4
d_gene: NA
j_gene: TRBJ1-3
abundance: many
CDR3nt: TGTGCCAGCAGGGATTATACCATATATTTT
CDR3aa: CASRDYTIYF

v_gene: TRBV28
d_gene: NA
j_gene: TRBJ1-6
abundance: many
CDR3nt: TGTGCCAGCAGGGACCAGGGGAGAATCGTGTATTCACCCCTCCACTTT
CDR3aa: CASRDQGRIVYSPLHF

v_gene: TRBV5-1
d_gene: NA
j_gene: TRBJ2-6
abundance: NA
CDR3nt: TGCGCCAGCAGCTTAAGCATGTCTGGGGCCAACGTCCTGACTTTC
CDR3aa: CASSLSMSGANVLTF

v_gene: TRBV25-1
d_gene: NA
j_gene: TRBJ1-1
abundance: NA
CDR3nt: TGTGCCAGCATCAGTTTGAACACTGAAGCTTTCTTT
CDR3aa: CASISLNTEAFF

v_gene: TRBV24-1
d_gene: TRBD2
j_gene: TRBJ2-1
abundance: NA
CDR3nt: TGTGCCACCAGTGATCCGCTAGCGGCCGGGGAAGAGCAGTTCTTC
CDR3aa: CATSDPLAAGEEQFF

v_gene: TRBV29-1
d_gene: TRBD1
j_gene: TRBJ1-1
abundance: medium-sized
CDR3nt: TGCAGCGCTGGGACAGGGGAAACTGAAGCTTTCTTT
CDR3aa: CSAGTGETEAFF

v_gene: TRBV6-6
d_gene: TRBD2
j_gene: TRBJ2-2
abundance: NA
CDR3nt: TGTGCCAGCAGGGATAGCGGGATACACACCGGGGAGCTGTTTTTT
CDR3aa: CASRDSGIHTGELFF

v_gene: TRBV20-1
d_gene: NA
j_gene: TRBJ2-7
abundance: NA
CDR3nt: TGCAGTGCTAGTCGTGACGGGAATAACTACGAGCAGTACTTC
CDR3aa: CSASRDGNNYEQYF

v_gene: TRBV12-3/TRBV12-4
d_gene: NA
j_gene: TRBJ2-7
abundance: many
CDR3nt: TGTGCCAGCAGTTCCGGTAGGTCCTACGAGCAGTACTTC
CDR3aa: CASSSGRSYEQYF

v_gene: TRBV5-1
d_gene: NA
j_gene: TRBJ2-7
abundance: many
CDR3nt: TGCGCCAGCAGCTACGGGGGCTACGAGCAGTACTTC
CDR3aa: CASSYGGYEQYF

v_gene: TRBV6-4
d_gene: NA
j_gene: TRBJ2-5
abundance: NA
CDR3nt: TGTGCCAGCAGACCCGACCTAAGAGCCCAAGAGACCCAGTACTTC
CDR3aa: CASRPDLRAQETQYF

v_gene: TRBV29-1
d_gene: TRBD1
j_gene: TRBJ2-1
abundance: few
CDR3nt: TGCAGCGTTGCGAAAACAGGGGGTGGCTACAATGAGCAGTTCTTC
CDR3aa: CSVAKTGGGYNEQFF

v_gene: TRBV4-3
d_gene: NA
j_gene: TRBJ2-2
abundance: many
CDR3nt: TGCGCCAGCAGCCAGAAGGTTTACGGCGGGGAGCTGTTTTTT
CDR3aa: CASSQKVYGGELFF

v_gene: TRBV5-1
d_gene: TRBD1
j_gene: TRBJ2-2
abundance: NA
CDR3nt: TGCGCCAGCAGCTATTCCGACAGGGGGCATGCGAACACCGGGGAGCTGTTTTTT
CDR3aa: CASSYSDRGHANTGELFF

v_gene: TRBV2
d_gene: NA
j_gene: TRBJ2-5
abundance: NA
CDR3nt: TGTGCCAGCAGTGAAGTCAGACAAGAGACCCAGTACTTC
CDR3aa: CASSEVRQETQYF

v_gene: TRBV12-3/TRBV12-4
d_gene: NA
j_gene: TRBJ1-6
abundance: NA
CDR3nt: TGTGCCAGCAGTTTAATCAGCTCCTATAATTCACCCCTCCACTTT
CDR3aa: CASSLISSYNSPLHF

v_gene: TRBV12-3/TRBV12-4
d_gene: NA
j_gene: TRBJ2-2
abundance: few
CDR3nt: TGTGCCAGCAGTCGACCGACAGGCCCGAACACCGGGGAGCTGTTTTTT
CDR3aa: CASSRPTGPNTGELFF

v_gene: TRBV28
d_gene: TRBD2
j_gene: TRBJ2-1
abundance: NA
CDR3nt: TGTGCCAGCAGTTTAGGCCCTAGCGGGAAGGGCAATGAGCAGTTCTTC
CDR3aa: CASSLGPSGKGNEQFF

v_gene: TRBV4-2
d_gene: NA
j_gene: TRBJ1-5
abundance: many
CDR3nt: TGTGCTCCAGGGCAGGGGCCCTACTATAGCAATCAGCCCCAGCATTTT
CDR3aa: CAPGQGPYYSNQPQHF

v_gene: TRBV3-1
d_gene: TRBD1
j_gene: TRBJ2-1
abundance: NA
CDR3nt: TGTGCCAGCTGCCCCGGGACAGGGGCCCACGAGGAGCAGTTCTTC
CDR3aa: CASCPGTGAHEEQFF

v_gene: TRBV20-1
d_gene: NA
j_gene: TRBJ2-1
abundance: NA
CDR3nt: TGCAGTGCTAGAGATGAGGGACCCTCCTACAATGAGCAGTTCTTC
CDR3aa: CSARDEGPSYNEQFF

v_gene: TRBV15
d_gene: TRBD1
j_gene: TRBJ1-1
abundance: many
CDR3nt: TGTGCCACCAGCAGAGGATTCACAGGGGTCACTGAAGCTTTCTTT
CDR3aa: CATSRGFTGVTEAFF

v_gene: TRBV5-1
d_gene: NA
j_gene: TRBJ2-2
abundance: many
CDR3nt: TGCGCCAGCAGCCTTACAGAGAACACCGGGGAGCTGTTTTTT
CDR3aa: CASSLTENTGELFF